The 14 T cell receptor beta chains below come from one sample, sequenced in a study of T cell repertoires in cytomegalovirus infection (dated by TCRdb to between 2018 and 2021). Instrument on record: Illumina HiSeq 1500. The public sequencing data were trimmed at Q25 with fastp and processed into clonotypes with MiXCR by TCRdb, which kept only in-frame beta chains. A single entry per CDR3 protein holds the most common genes and DNA from its merged rows. The table for this sample lists roughly 230,000 distinct CDR3 sequences; 17% of them were counted only once. The top ten hold over 40% of the sample. The sequenced sample consisted of CD8+ T cells from PBMCs. These receptors were collected from a human donor in good health (CMV status not recorded). Some clones in this sample may be carry-over from other donors' samples.

The chain joins TRBV11-2 to TRBJ1-6; D gene uncertain. The CDR3 has 17 amino acids. The ends were cut back, 0 bases at V and 11 bases at J, with 20 bases in the middle. Germline CDR1 reads SGHAT; CDR2 reads FQNNGV. The CDR3 here is CASSLDPLTLWNTPLHF. DNA of the CDR3: TGTGCCAGCAGCTTAGACCCCCTGACATTATGGAATACACCCCTCCACTTT.

The sample holds many counts of this clonotype. This chain connects TRBV7-8 to TRBJ1-1; D gene ambiguous. The germline CDR1 and CDR2 sequences are SGHVS and FQNEAQ. The CDR3 is made up of 14 amino acids. The ends were cut back, 1 base at V and 1 base at J, with 7 bases in the middle. CDR3 sequence: CASSLELKNTEAFF. CDR3 sequence (DNA): TGTGCCAGCAGCTTAGAGCTGAAGAACACTGAAGCTTTCTTT.

V and J are TRBV20-1 and TRBJ2-7; D gene unclear. Trimming pared 3 bases from V and 1 base from J, leaving 10 bases between. The CDR3 consists of 13 residues. The germline V gene has CDR1 DFQATT and CDR2 SNEGSKA (reference sequence). The DNA of the CDR3 is TGCAGTGCTAGTTTTGGGTCTTCCTACGAGCAGTACTTC. This translates into CSASFGSSYEQYF.

This clonotype has more than one count but fewer than ten. The chain employs TRBV6-2 or TRBV6-3 and TRBJ2-5; no firm D call. Germline-derived CDR1 and CDR2 are MNHEY and SVGEGT. Trimming pared 6 bases from V and 7 bases from J, leaving 18 bases between. CDR3 length equals 14 residues. CDR3 bases: TGTGCCAGCAGCCTGGACGGATTTGTGGCGACCCAGTACTTC. Its translation: CASSLDGFVATQYF.

There are many counts of this clonotype. This chain links TRBV28 with TRBJ1-2; TRBD1 matches at 7 bases. This CDR3 comprises 14 residues. Germline trimming cut 6 bases from V and 11 bases from J; bases unmatched to any gene: 15. The germline V gene encodes CDR1 MDHEN and CDR2 SYDVKM. The CDR3 region is CASRHRGGMGGYTF. As DNA, the CDR3 is TGTGCCAGCAGACACAGGGGAGGCATGGGCGGGTACACCTTC.

J is TRBJ2-1 and V is TRBV20-1; 7 bases match TRBD2. Germline lookup yields CDR1 DFQATT and CDR2 SNEGSKA (reference sequence). The CDR3 covers 14 residues. V was pared by 0 bases and J by 8 bases, with 7 bases of the junction left unmatched. CDR3 region: CSARDLLAEYEQFF. CDR3 nucleotides: TGCAGTGCTAGAGATCTGCTAGCGGAGTATGAGCAGTTCTTC.

The V gene is TRBV5-6, the J gene TRBJ1-1; D is possibly TRBD1 (5 bases). This CDR3 region has 18 residues. Trimming removed 4 bases at V and 0 bases at J, with 22 bases between. Per the germline V gene, CDR1 is SGHDT and CDR2 is YYEEEE. The CDR3 sequence: CASSLGGDMVLLNTEAFF. The CDR3 bases are TGTGCCAGCAGCCTGGGGGGGGATATGGTGCTGTTGAACACTGAAGCTTTCTTT.

This clonotype was picked up many times. The rearrangement uses TRBV27 and TRBJ2-7; TRBD2 agrees at 7 bases. Germline lookup yields CDR1 MNHEY and CDR2 SMNVEV (reference sequence). The trim removed 2 bases at V and 2 bases at J, leaving 9 bases unmatched. There are 16 residues in the CDR3. CDR3 bases: TGTGCCAGCAGTTTAAGCCAGACGGGGGGACCCTACGAGCAGTACTTC. Residues: CASSLSQTGGPYEQYF.

This clonotype has at least ten counts. V is TRBV7-2 and J is TRBJ2-2; D is unresolved. This CDR3 is 17 amino acids long. The V end lost 3 bases, the J end lost 6 bases, and 20 bases lay between the germline ends. The germline gives CDR1 SGHTA, CDR2 FQGNSA. The CDR3 spells CASSFLMASRTPGELFF. Written as DNA, the CDR3 is TGTGCCAGCAGCTTCTTAATGGCGTCGCGCACTCCCGGGGAGCTGTTTTTT.

This clonotype has more than one count but fewer than ten. This chain links TRBV27 with TRBJ2-7; D is ambiguous. This CDR3 is built from 16 residues. V was clipped by 5 bases and J by 0 bases, with 17 bases between them. CDR1 MNHEY and CDR2 SMNVEV come from the germline V gene (reference sequence). The CDR3 DNA is TGTGCCAGCAGTCCCTCTGAAGGGATGACCTCCTACGAGCAGTACTTC. This sequence encodes CASSPSEGMTSYEQYF.

This clonotype was counted only a few times. The chain couples TRBV12-3 or TRBV12-4 to TRBJ2-3; tentatively, D is TRBD1 (7 bases). Trimming left V 10 bases short and J 5 bases short, with 16 bases between. This CDR3 spans 13 amino acids. CDR3 bases: TGTGCCACCTCGGAGGGGGCAGGAGATACGCAGTATTTT. It yields the protein CATSEGAGDTQYF.

The sample holds a few counts of this clonotype. The chain carries TRBV7-9 and TRBJ2-7; 10 positions match TRBD1. The CDR3 totals 15 residues. Trimming removed 5 bases from V and 1 base from J; junction bases left unmatched: 5. Germline V CDR1 and CDR2: SEHNR, FQNEAQ (reference sequence). The CDR3, as DNA: TGTGCCAGCAGCGACCGGGACAGGGGATCCTACGAGCAGTACTTC. Translated, it gives CASSDRDRGSYEQYF. Full variable domain (outside the CDR3, taken from reference TRBV7-9 and TRBJ2-7): DTGVSQNPRHKITKRGQNVTFRCDPISEHNRLYWYRQTLGQGPEFLTYFQNEAQLEKSRLLSDRFSAERPKGSFSTLEIQRTEQGDSAMYLCASSDRDRGSYEQYFGPGTRLTVT.

V usage is TRBV28 and J usage is TRBJ2-5; 7 bases agree with TRBD1. The CDR3 is 14 residues long. Trimming removed 5 bases from V and 2 bases from J; junction bases left unmatched: 5. Germline CDR1 MDHEN, CDR2 SYDVKM. The CDR3 bases are TGTGCCAGCAGTCCAGGGGGTTCTCAAGAGACCCAGTACTTC. As protein: CASSPGGSQETQYF.

This clonotype showed up just a few times. The chain carries TRBV11-2 and TRBJ1-6, with a tentative D call TRBD1 (5 bases). Trimming removed 2 bases at V and 7 bases at J, with 18 bases between. CDR1 and CDR2 (germline): SGHAT, FQNNGV. There are 17 residues in the CDR3. The chain's CDR3 is CASSLSPEEGLNSPLHF. CDR3 coding DNA: TGTGCCAGCAGCTTAAGCCCTGAGGAGGGGTTAAATTCACCCCTCCACTTT.